The rows below give T cell receptor beta chains drawn from one sample of a study of T cell repertoires in cytomegalovirus infection. TCRdb ran MiXCR on the reads and lists one entry per CDR3 protein. This table holds under 350,000 distinct CDR3 sequences, 8% to 10% found once. Sequencing was carried out using PBMCs. These receptors all stem from a human donor in good health (CMV status not recorded). Some clones in this sample may be carry-over from other donors' samples. The CDR3 runs from the conserved cysteine through the conserved F or W. A D gene is named only where the DNA matches it firmly. Not all rows give a size; the values are once, few, many and, for expanded clones, a class.

TRBV10-3,many,TRBJ1-5,TRBD1,CAISEEWLGQGSNQPQHF,TGTGCCATCAGTGAAGAATGGTTAGGACAGGGTAGCAATCAGCCCCAGCATTTT
TRBV20-1,few,TRBJ2-7,TRBD1,CSASRPGQGSYEQYF,TGCAGTGCTAGTCGGCCGGGACAGGGTTCCTACGAGCAGTACTTC
TRBV15,few,TRBJ2-5,NA,CATTPGRQETQYF,TGTGCCACCACCCCAGGGAGACAAGAGACCCAGTACTTC
TRBV10-3,few,TRBJ2-7,NA,CAISSGPTTGEQYF,TGTGCCATCAGTTCGGGACCTACGACGGGCGAGCAGTACTTC
TRBV5-4,many,TRBJ2-1,NA,CASSYERTSYNEQFF,TGTGCCAGCAGCTATGAGCGCACTTCCTACAATGAGCAGTTCTTC
TRBV28,few,TRBJ2-3,NA,CASSSQGLSTQYF,TGTGCCAGCAGCTCACAGGGCCTGAGCACGCAGTATTTT
TRBV20-1,few,TRBJ1-6,TRBD1,CSAKTGNNSPLHF,TGCAGTGCAAAGACAGGGAACAATTCACCCCTCCACTTT
TRBV7-9,many,TRBJ1-2,NA,CASSFGESDGYTF,TGTGCCAGCAGCTTCGGCGAAAGTGACGGCTACACCTTC
TRBV6-6,NA,TRBJ2-7,NA,CASSYGTSSSYEQYF,TGTGCCAGCAGTTACGGGACGTCCAGCTCCTACGAGCAGTACTTC
TRBV27,NA,TRBJ1-1,NA,CASKLRGDRHTEAFF,TGTGCCAGTAAATTACGCGGGGACCGCCACACTGAAGCTTTCTTT
TRBV7-2,NA,TRBJ1-5,TRBD1,CASSPGQGSGQPQHF,TGTGCCAGCAGCCCGGGACAGGGGTCTGGTCAGCCCCAGCATTTT
TRBV4-3,few,TRBJ2-1,TRBD2,CASSQEPAGGTYNEQFF,TGCGCCAGCAGCCAAGAACCAGCGGGAGGGACCTACAATGAGCAGTTCTTC
TRBV9,many,TRBJ2-2,TRBD1,CASSVGPLGTGFPGELFF,TGTGCCAGCAGCGTAGGACCCCTGGGGACAGGGTTCCCCGGGGAGCTGTTTTTT
TRBV4-1,many,TRBJ2-1,NA,CASSQDMGYNEQFF,TGCGCCAGCAGCCAAGATATGGGCTACAATGAGCAGTTCTTC
TRBV7-2,many,TRBJ2-4,NA,CASSLDGIIAKNIQYF,TGTGCCAGCAGCTTAGATGGGATCATAGCCAAAAACATTCAGTACTTC
TRBV7-2,many,TRBJ2-5,NA,CASSLAAIRQETQYF,TGTGCCAGCAGCTTAGCTGCCATCCGGCAAGAGACCCAGTACTTC
TRBV28,few,TRBJ2-1,TRBD2,CASRSPWREAYNEQFF,TGTGCCAGCAGGTCCCCTTGGCGGGAGGCCTATAATGAGCAGTTCTTC
TRBV6-2/TRBV6-3,many,TRBJ1-2,NA,CASSSGRNYGYTF,TGTGCCAGCAGCTCGGGCCGGAACTATGGCTACACCTTC
TRBV7-9,many,TRBJ2-1,NA,CASGHIFF,TGTGCCAGCGGCCACATCTTTTTC
TRBV7-2,few,TRBJ2-1,NA,CASSLEPLNEQFF,TGTGCCAGCAGCTTAGAACCACTTAATGAGCAGTTCTTC
TRBV7-3,many,TRBJ2-1,TRBD2,CASSLRGGATFNEQFF,TGTGCCAGCAGCTTACGCGGGGGGGCAACCTTCAATGAGCAGTTCTTC
TRBV7-3,many,TRBJ2-3,NA,CASSPTGSTDTQYF,TGTGCCAGCAGCCCCACAGGGAGCACAGATACGCAGTATTTT
TRBV6-6,few,TRBJ2-1,TRBD2,CASNVQRGANEQFF,TGTGCCAGCAATGTCCAGCGGGGGGCCAATGAGCAGTTCTTC
TRBV2,many,TRBJ1-1,TRBD1,CAGQGGSTEAFF,TGTGCCGGACAGGGTGGGAGTACTGAAGCTTTCTTT
TRBV7-6,few,TRBJ1-5,NA,CASSSGTGQPQHF,TGTGCCAGCAGCTCAGGAACCGGTCAGCCCCAGCATTTT
TRBV28,few,TRBJ2-6,TRBD1,CASILRGSGANVLTF,TGTGCCAGCATCCTCAGGGGGTCAGGGGCCAACGTCCTGACTTTC